The 9 T cell receptor beta chains below were found in one sample sequenced in a study of long-term antiretroviral therapy in people with HIV (dated by TCRdb to the early 2020s). Sequencing of the TRB variable region was done with the immunoSEQ hsTCRB v3.0 assay at survey level resolution. What TCRdb holds here is the immuneACCESS table cut down to in-frame rearrangements. Part of the clones is not present; checked against another copy, under half of the missing clones reflect an unresolved V gene, and the others are unexplained. In all, the sample holds 25,000 to 30,000 clones, and about 88% of those were seen once. Around 4.8% of the sample is taken by the ten largest. The input for sequencing was unsorted PBMCs, taken about 2.6 years after starting antiretroviral therapy. These receptors all come from a middle-aged man with HIV.

The rearrangement joins TRBV1 to TRBJ1-2; the table's D call of TRBD1 was not tested on the DNA. TRBV1 is given as a pseudogene. The CDR3 is 15 residues long. The CDR3 coding sequence is TGCACCAGCAGCCAAGTACAGGGGAGGAACTATGGCTACACCTTC. It yields the protein CTSSQVQGRNYGYTF.

This clone was recorded once. The chain combines TRBV5-4 with TRBJ2-7; possible D gene TRBD1, 5 bases. Trimming stripped 1 base from V and 6 bases from J, with 8 bases between. The germline CDR1 and CDR2 sequences are SGHNT and YYREEE (reference sequence). The length of the CDR3 is 12 residues. CDR3 bases: TGTGCCAGCAGCTTGAGGGGTCCCGAGCAGTACTTC. This gives the protein CASSLRGPEQYF.

The chain links TRBV5-1 to TRBJ1-6, with D unclear. Germline CDR1 is SGHRS and CDR2 is YFSETQ. Trimming stripped 0 bases from V and 0 bases from J, with 10 bases between. CDR3 length: 17 amino acids. The DNA of the CDR3 is TGCGCCAGCAGCTTGGTTGAGAGGAGCTCCTATAATTCACCCCTCCACTTT. The encoded protein is CASSLVERSSYNSPLHF.

The chain has TRBV5-1 and TRBJ1-3; D unclear. In germline, CDR1 is SGHRS, CDR2 YFSETQ. CDR3 length: 15 residues. Trimming pared 0 bases from V and 1 base from J, leaving 8 bases between. Here the CDR3 DNA reads TGCGCCAGCAGCTTGGCCTCGGGGTCTGGAAACACCATATATTTT. Translating it yields CASSLASGSGNTIYF.

For the CDR3, the DNA is TGTGCCAGCAGCCCGGGGGGGGACAGATTGGAAAAACTGTTTTTT. Its translation is CASSPGGDRLEKLFF. V gene TRBV5-4 combines with J gene TRBJ1-4, with 7 bases fitting TRBD1. The CDR3 is made up of 15 amino acids. Germline loops: CDR1 SGHNT, CDR2 YYREEE (reference sequence). Unmatched junction bases numbered 11, after V lost 4 bases and J lost 8 bases.

The genes are TRBV9 and TRBJ2-7; tentative D call: TRBD1 (5 bases). This CDR3 is 16 amino acids long. Germline V CDR1 and CDR2: SGDLS, YYNGEE. Trimming left V 3 bases short and J 2 bases short, with 18 bases between. CDR3 coding DNA: TGTGCCAGCAGCGGCGGTGGAGCAGGGCCCCCCTACGAGCAGTACTTC. Protein: CASSGGGAGPPYEQYF.

This clone came up once. The V gene is TRBV11-2, the J gene TRBJ2-5; D possibly corresponds to TRBD2 (6 bases). CDR1 is SGHAT, CDR2 FQNNGV, per germline. Deletions cut 2 bases from V and 5 bases from J, with 12 bases between. The CDR3 spans 14 residues. The CDR3 coding sequence is TGTGCCAGCAGCTTATTTACCCGGGGGGAGACCCAGTACTTC. Its translation is CASSLFTRGETQYF. Full variable domain (rest looked up from reference TRBV11-2 and TRBJ2-5): EAGVAQSPRYKIIEKRQSVAFWCNPISGHATLYWYQQILGQGPKLLIQFQNNGVVDDSQLPKDRFSAERLKGVDSTLKIQPAKLEDSAVYLCASSLFTRGETQYFGPGTRLLVL.

The rearrangement joins TRBV28 to TRBJ1-6, with TRBD1 matching over 8 bases. CDR3 length equals 15 residues. Trimming cost V 8 bases and J 9 bases; bases outside gene matches: 12. Germline CDR1 MDHEN, CDR2 SYDVKM. CDR3 region: CASRRTGMDISPLHF. CDR3 in DNA: TGTGCCAGCCGAAGGACAGGGATGGATATTTCACCCCTCCACTTT.

The rearrangement links TRBV4-2 to TRBJ2-1; D is ambiguous. V lost 2 bases and J 0 bases, leaving 8 bases between the germline ends. CDR1 is LGHNA, CDR2 YNFKEQ, per germline. This CDR3 has 15 residues. The CDR3 here is CASSQLGNSYNEQFF. CDR3 DNA: TGTGCCAGCAGCCAACTAGGGAACTCCTACAATGAGCAGTTCTTC.